This TCR beta chain was captured by sequencing in a study of CD8 T cells in Susac syndrome. The V end lost 2 bases, the J end lost 3 bases, and 14 bases lay between the germline ends. Germline V gene data show CDR1 as KGHSH and CDR2 as LQKENI. This CDR3 spans 15 amino acids. Random hexamers were used to reverse transcribe an amount of roughly 0.45 to 1 ug RNA. By means of immunoSEQ multiplex PCR, TCR beta CDR3 spanning 54 Vbeta and 13 Jbeta underwent amplification. Each CDR3 protein is one row after TCRdb ran MiXCR on the immunoSEQ multiplex PCR reads. The data contain roughly 190,000 distinct CDR3 sequences, approximately 95% of them singletons. The authors sequenced TCR beta from blood CD8+ and CD4+ T cells. Isolation of CD8+ and CD4+ T cells was performed negatively, whereas enrichment of TEMRA cells was done by FACS.

The clonotype originates from a human donor in good health. The chain couples TRBV18 to TRBJ2-7, with D hard to call. The sample was CD4+ T cells from PBMCs. This chain's CDR3 is CASSPITPPDYEQYF. The CDR3 DNA reads as TGTGCCAGCTCACCAATCACACCACCGGACTACGAGCAGTACTTC.